This TCR beta chain derives from a study of blood T cell repertoires in COVID-19 (dated by TCRdb to the early 2020s). In the study overall: The collaborator samples originated in the United States, Italy and Spain and spanned the acute and convalescent phases of COVID-19. The material from the prospective study consisted of cDNA or gDNA derived from T cells, B-cell-depleted T cells, or PBMCs. Deeply sampled blood TCRbeta repertoires from subjects exposed to, actively infected with, or recovered from COVID-19 were included in the dataset. The repertoires were released in a freely available public database intended as a resource for research on the immune response to SARS-CoV-2. Samples came from the ongoing ImmuneRACE study (first 160 participants) plus 1,254 subjects from 6 global collaborators. The sample metadata nearly always contained a de-identified subject ID, COVID-19 status, age in years and sex. Where available, HLA class I and class II types were taken from metadata supplied by the sample provider and were not determined by assay-based typing. The paper's findings and limits, for the study overall: The quantity of clinical and demographic metadata differed by source and by participant and was supplied without curation.

TCRbeta CDR3 regions were amplified from genomic DNA by means of the immunoSEQ Assay, a bias-controlled multiplex PCR. Per the original workflow: The number of nucleated cells in each sample was estimated by amplification of reference gene primers within the assay. Sequence reads were collapsed and filtered to measure the absolute abundance of every unique TCRbeta CDR3 rearrangement. For each sample, productive Simpson clonality was calculated as the square root of Simpson's diversity index over productive rearrangements. TCRdb stores this immuneACCESS table with in-frame sequences only. Part of the clones is absent; in the studies checked, under half of the shortfall reflects unresolved V genes, and no reason is known for the rest. V, J and clone size are taken as reported in that table, and D and trimming were inferred from the DNA itself. This sample gives around 62,000 clones in total; 84% of them show up just once. Clones ranked in the top ten supply 8.8% of the sample.

The collaborating institutions used their own protocols to collect whole blood in K2EDTA tubes. For TCRbeta analysis, collaborators shipped samples as frozen whole blood, isolated PBMCs, or DNA extracted from either of those sample types. In the case of this clone: There is no known antigen for this receptor. No base qualities exist here, and no much larger clone lies one base off it.

Its CDR3 holds 14 amino acids, cysteine through phenylalanine. Only the CDR3 DNA stays, 42 bases, in frame from base 1. CDR1 SNHLY and CDR2 FYNNEI were looked up in the germline V gene. V is reduced by 7 bases and J by 7 bases, leaving a spacing of 16 bases between them. The sequence came from a man in his forties or fifties with active COVID-19. Sequenced: peripheral blood. Recombination connected TRBV2 to TRBJ1-4; the D gene is perhaps TRBD1, on 5 matching bases. The CDR3 region: CASTGGGAGEKLFF. The sequenced DNA is TGTGCCAGCACTGGGGGAGGGGCAGGTGAAAAACTGTTTTTT. The variable domain in full, with residues beyond the CDR3 obtained from the reference TRBV2 and TRBJ1-4 genes, is EPEVTQTPSHQVTQMGQEVILRCVPISNHLYFYWYRQILGQKVEFLVSFYNNEISEKSEIFDDQFSVERPDGSNFTLKIRSTKLEDSAMYFCASTGGGAGEKLFFGSGTQLSVL.